The present T cell receptor (beta chain) was sequenced within a study of T cell changes during pregnancy in multiple sclerosis. The V segment lost 0 bases and the J segment 4 bases; nucleotides outside the gene matches: 0. This CDR3 is 14 amino acids long. CDR1 is MNHEY, CDR2 SVGAGI, per germline. TCRdb's copy holds only in-frame clones and misses some; the assay was immunoSEQ multiplex PCR. The sample records some 69,000 clones, 90% being singletons. The source material was peripheral blood, sampled in the second trimester of pregnancy. V is TRBV6-5 and J is TRBJ2-7, with 10 bases fitting TRBD2. This clonotype originated in a female donor in good health, enrolled as a control in a pregnancy study. The CDR3 DNA reads TGTGCCAGCAGTTACTCTAGCGGGAGGTACGAGCAGTACTTC. Protein product: CASSYSSGRYEQYF.